Listed here is a single T cell receptor beta chain. The antigen remains undetermined. This sample was taken from a study of T cell responses to AZD1222 COVID-19 vaccine. Findings of the study overall: Donors skewed white British and female; clonal diversity was possibly underestimated. The study found Spike-specific TCR breadth and depth rose after two AZD1222 doses.

Some clones are missing from TCRdb's copy, which holds only in-frame ones; the method was immunoSEQ multiplex PCR. Seen here are some 200,000 clones, more than 80% observed once, and the top ten hold about 3.6%. V was shortened by 0 bases and J by 4 bases, with 10 bases between the two germline ends. The V gene's germline CDR1 is KGHSY and CDR2 FQNENV. The CDR3 is 14 residues long. V usage is TRBV16 and J usage is TRBJ2-7; perhaps TRBD2 as D (6 bases). This TCR derives from an adult who received the MenACWY meningococcal vaccine as a control. Here the sequenced sample was peripheral blood, taken 28 days after the second dose of the MenACWY control vaccine. The CDR3 DNA reads TGTGCCAGCAGCCAATCATACGGGAGTTACGAGCAGTACTTC. It encodes CASSQSYGSYEQYF.